This T cell receptor beta chain was found in a study of blood T cell repertoires in COVID-19. Looking at the study overall: Spain, Italy and the United States supplied samples that represented acute and convalescent COVID-19. In each case, the material was cDNA or gDNA derived from T cells, B-cell-depleted T cells, or PBMCs.

The germline CDR1 and CDR2 sequences are SEHNR and FQNEAQ (reference sequence). Trimming took 5 bases from V and 2 from J, leaving 13 bases between them. CDR3 length equals 15 residues. Authors' data handling: Quantification of nucleated cells was approximated via reference gene primer amplification. Produced via immunoSEQ multiplex PCR; TCRdb's table is partial and in-frame only. The V and J calls and clone size are taken from that table; D and trimming were inferred from the DNA. This sample has over 100,000 clones, with about 89% found just once. Sequenced sample: peripheral blood. This chain joins TRBV7-9 and TRBJ2-1, with D perhaps TRBD1 (6 bases). This receptor was taken from a human donor in a cohort sampled during active COVID-19. CDR3 in DNA: TGTGCCAGCAGCCACGGGGACAAGGCCTACAATGAGCAGTTCTTC. This translates into CASSHGDKAYNEQFF. Supplemented by reference TRBV7-9 and TRBJ2-1, the full variable domain reads DTGVSQNPRHKITKRGQNVTFRCDPISEHNRLYWYRQTLGQGPEFLTYFQNEAQLEKSRLLSDRFSAERPKGSFSTLEIQRTEQGDSAMYLCASSHGDKAYNEQFFGPGTRLTVL.